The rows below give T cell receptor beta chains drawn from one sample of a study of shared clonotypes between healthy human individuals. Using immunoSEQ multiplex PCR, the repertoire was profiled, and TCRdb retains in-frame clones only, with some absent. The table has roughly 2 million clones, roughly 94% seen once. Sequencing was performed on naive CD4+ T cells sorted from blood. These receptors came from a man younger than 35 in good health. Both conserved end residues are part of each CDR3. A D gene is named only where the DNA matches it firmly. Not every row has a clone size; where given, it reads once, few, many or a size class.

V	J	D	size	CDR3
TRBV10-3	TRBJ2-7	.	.	CATSMGADSYEQYF
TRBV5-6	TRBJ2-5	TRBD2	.	CASSSLGGSETQYF
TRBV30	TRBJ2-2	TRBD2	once	CARGLAGGTGELFF
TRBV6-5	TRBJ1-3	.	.	CASTRSSGNTIYF
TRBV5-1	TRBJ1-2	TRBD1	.	CASSLRGTGSPNYGYTF
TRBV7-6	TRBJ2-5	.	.	CASSLMRQAQETQYF
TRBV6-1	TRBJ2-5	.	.	CASRPGGRQQETQYF
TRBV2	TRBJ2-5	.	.	CASSGSGYPQETQYF
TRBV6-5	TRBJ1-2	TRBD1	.	CASSQGTGDGYTF
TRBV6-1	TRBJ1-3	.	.	CASSSLKVSGNTIYF
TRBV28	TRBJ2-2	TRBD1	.	CASRQGATTGELFF
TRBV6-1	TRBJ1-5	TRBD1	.	CASSEGQPYGNQPQHF
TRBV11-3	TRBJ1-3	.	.	CASSLSGNTIYF